Presented here are 29 T cell receptor beta chains from one specimen sequenced in a study of blood T cells in healthy people across ages. For the second PCR, which ran for 7 to 11 cycles, a sample-barcoded 5' primer and a J-beta primer mix were used. TCRdb ran MiXCR on the 5' RACE reads and lists one entry per CDR3 protein. In the table there are 600,000 to 650,000 distinct CDR3 sequences, about 53% of which are singletons. Sequencing was performed on blood. The receptors shown here come from a man aged 60-69 years in good health.

The chain joins TRBV12-3 or TRBV12-4 to TRBJ2-4; TRBD2 is a possible D gene (5 bases). The end of the DNA fits TRBJ2-5 better, so the J call may be wrong. This CDR3 is built from 14 residues. This CDR3 is CASSGHGVEETQYF. DNA for the CDR3: TGTGCCAGCAGTGGGCACGGGGTTGAAGAGACCCAGTACTTC.

This clonotype was seen a few times. The chain has TRBV5-4 and TRBJ2-5; D unresolved. The CDR3 runs to 13 residues. Between the trimmed V and J ends, which lost 0 bases and 11 bases, there was a span of 14 bases. Germline loops: CDR1 SGHNT, CDR2 YYREEE (reference sequence). The CDR3 region is CASSLEWGGEQYF. The CDR3 DNA reads TGTGCCAGCAGCTTGGAATGGGGTGGAGAGCAGTACTTC.

This clonotype was detected a few times. The CDR3 nucleotides are TGTGCCAGCAGTGAGGCGGGAAGGCAAGAGACCCAGTACTTC. Its translation: CASSEAGRQETQYF. V and J are TRBV6-2 or TRBV6-3 and TRBJ2-5; the D gene is possibly TRBD2 (6 bases). The CDR3 runs 14 residues. Trimming took off 5 bases at V and 2 bases at J, with 12 bases between the two ends. Germline CDR1 is MNHEY and CDR2 is SVGEGT.

The CDR3 reads CATSLGTGASAKETQYF. The CDR3 DNA follows: TGTGCCACCAGTCTTGGCACAGGGGCCTCCGCTAAAGAGACCCAGTACTTC. J is TRBJ2-7 and V is TRBV24-1; 7 positions match TRBD1. Judging by the DNA end, TRBJ2-5 fits better; the J call may be wrong. The CDR3 has 17 residues. Germline CDR1 KGHDR, CDR2 SFDVKD.

The CDR3 DNA follows: TGTGCCAGCAGCCGCTGGAAGGGGAGCTCCTACAATGAGCAGTTCTTC. As protein: CASSRWKGSSYNEQFF. V gene TRBV12-3 or TRBV12-4 combines with J gene TRBJ2-1; possibly TRBD1 or TRBD2 for D (5 bases each). V was shortened by 6 bases and J by 0 bases, with 15 bases between the two germline ends. The CDR3 length is 16 residues.

The rearrangement uses TRBV3-1 and TRBJ1-6; TRBD1 might be the D (5 bases). The CDR3 spans 17 residues. V was cut by 2 bases and J by 0 bases, with 11 bases left in between. Germline V gene data show CDR1 as LGHDT and CDR2 as YNNKEL (reference sequence). CDR3 bases: TGTGCCAGCAGCCAAAGAGGGGATAGCTCCTATAATTCACCCCTCCACTTT. It yields the protein CASSQRGDSSYNSPLHF.

This clonotype was counted many times. A read error may produce the germline difference seen at one junction end. The chain is built from TRBV5-1 and TRBJ2-5; D remains unclear. The germline CDR1 and CDR2 sequences are SGHRS and YFSETQ. The CDR3 runs 13 residues. The CDR3 DNA reads TGTGCCAGCAGCTTCGGGCTGCAAGAGACCCAGTACTTC. Residues: CASSFGLQETQYF.

This clonotype was seen only a few times. Given a much more abundant clone one base away, this may be a read error. The DNA is omitted, as the CDR3 cannot be located on it reliably, and the CDR3 follows TCRdb's listing. The CDR3 spells CATLSNRDYGCTF. The chain employs TRBV2 and TRBJ1-2; TRBD1, the D gene given by the table, was not confirmed from the DNA. CDR1 and CDR2 (germline): SNHLY, FYNNEI. The CDR3 has 13 residues if both end residues are counted.

Here the CDR3 DNA reads TGTGCCAGCAGCGCACAGGTTTCCTCTGGGGCCAACGTCCTGACTTTC. It encodes CASSAQVSSGANVLTF. The chain carries TRBV3-1 and TRBJ2-6; a weak D match, TRBD1 (5 bases). There are 16 residues in the CDR3. With 5 bases removed from V and 0 bases from J, the gap between germline ends came to 11 bases. Germline V CDR1 and CDR2: LGHDT, YNNKEL (reference sequence).

J is TRBJ1-4 and V is TRBV7-9; the D is unclear. Trimming took off 5 bases at V and 8 bases at J, with 12 bases between the two ends. Germline V lookup: CDR1 SEHNR, CDR2 FQNEAQ (reference sequence). The CDR3 runs 13 residues. CDR3 loop: CASSVNSVEKLFF. The CDR3 DNA reads TGTGCCAGCAGCGTAAATTCTGTGGAAAAACTGTTTTTT.

The V gene is TRBV27, the J gene TRBJ2-3; no definite D call. The germline V gene encodes CDR1 MNHEY and CDR2 SMNVEV (reference sequence). This CDR3 contains 19 residues. The V and J ends lost 6 bases and 2 bases respectively, with 27 bases between them. The CDR3 spells CASSLIPLTVAPPTDTQYF. DNA of the CDR3: TGTGCCAGCAGCCTCATCCCGCTTACGGTCGCCCCACCCACAGATACGCAGTATTTT.

The V call is TRBV20-1, the J call TRBJ2-1; D possibly corresponds to TRBD2 (7 bases). CDR1 and CDR2 (germline): DFQATT, SNEGSKA (reference sequence). The length of the CDR3 is 14 residues. Trimming cost V 6 bases and J 1 base, with 13 bases left between them. This chain's CDR3 is CSAPGGGSYNEQFF. The CDR3 coding sequence is TGCAGTGCCCCGGGGGGCGGTTCCTACAATGAGCAGTTCTTC.

The V gene is TRBV4-1, the J gene TRBJ2-3; maybe TRBD2 (5 bases). Trimming left V 1 base short and J 5 bases short, with 10 bases between. The CDR3 covers 14 residues. Germline lookup yields CDR1 MGHRA and CDR2 YSYEKL. CDR3 protein: CASSQGPGLDTQYF. The CDR3 DNA follows: TGCGCCAGCAGCCAAGGACCGGGGTTAGATACGCAGTATTTT.

The rearrangement uses TRBV4-2 and TRBJ2-6; D is ambiguous. This CDR3 is built from 16 residues. Germline V CDR1 and CDR2: LGHNA, YNFKEQ. Trimming removed 0 bases at V and 2 bases at J, with 8 bases between. The CDR3 sequence: CASSQDRAAGANVLTF. The CDR3 nucleotides read TGTGCCAGCAGCCAAGATCGGGCAGCTGGGGCCAACGTCCTGACTTTC.

This chain uses TRBV12-3 or TRBV12-4 with TRBJ1-2; a possible D gene is TRBD1 (6 bases). There are 13 residues in the CDR3. The V gene lost 4 bases and the J gene lost 5 bases, with 11 bases spanning the gap. The CDR3 nucleotides read TGTGCCAGCAGTTGGGAGGGGGGATATGGCTACACCTTC. It codes for CASSWEGGYGYTF.

The rearrangement uses TRBV24-1 and TRBJ2-4; maybe TRBD1 (6 bases). The J call may be wrong; the DNA end is better matched by TRBJ2-5. Germline CDR1 is KGHDR and CDR2 is SFDVKD. There are 15 residues in the CDR3. CDR3 loop: CATSEPRDKQETQYF. The CDR3 nucleotides read TGTGCCACCAGTGAGCCCCGGGACAAACAAGAGACCCAGTACTTC.

The chain links TRBV20-1 to TRBJ2-1; D is possibly TRBD1 or TRBD2 (6 bases each). CDR3 length: 15 residues. V shed 6 bases and J shed 4 bases, with 19 bases lying between them. Per the germline V gene, CDR1 is DFQATT and CDR2 is SNEGSKA (reference sequence). CDR3 sequence (DNA): TGCAGTGCGCCGCCTGGGGGGCCGGTTTACAATGAGCAGTTCTTC. This codes for CSAPPGGPVYNEQFF.

V and J are TRBV10-2 and TRBJ1-1; D is possibly TRBD1 (6 bases). Trimming removed 2 bases from V and 10 bases from J, with 20 bases in between. The CDR3 runs 15 residues. Per the germline V gene, CDR1 is WSHSY and CDR2 is SAAADI. CDR3 DNA: TGCGCCAGCAGTGAGGACGCGGGCCCGGGGGGCAGAGCTTTCTTT. It is translated as CASSEDAGPGGRAFF.

The rearrangement links TRBV18 to TRBJ2-7; no definite D call. Germline V CDR1 and CDR2: KGHSH, LQKENI. Trimming stripped 0 bases from V and 3 bases from J, with 9 bases between. CDR3 length: 14 amino acids. CDR3 protein: CASSPPGKGYEQYF. The CDR3 DNA reads as TGTGCCAGCTCACCACCGGGGAAGGGCTACGAGCAGTACTTC.

This clonotype was counted a few times. CDR3 in amino acids: CAISEYYEQYF. As DNA, the CDR3 is TGTGCCATCAGTGAATACTACGAGCAGTACTTC. The chain is built from TRBV10-3 and TRBJ2-7, with unresolved D. Germline CDR1 is ENHRY and CDR2 is SYGVKD. This CDR3 spans 11 amino acids. The ends were cut back, 3 bases at V and 3 bases at J, with 3 bases in the middle.

The genes are TRBV7-9 and TRBJ2-1; no clear D gene. The V end lost 4 bases, the J end lost 9 bases, and 13 bases lay between the germline ends. Germline CDR1 and CDR2: SEHNR and FQNEAQ (reference sequence). This CDR3 comprises 13 residues. This CDR3 reads CASSSSPFTEQFF. The CDR3 bases are TGTGCCAGCAGCTCCTCGCCATTCACTGAGCAGTTCTTC. Using reference TRBV7-9 and TRBJ2-1 for the parts outside the CDR3, the full variable domain is DTGVSQNPRHKITKRGQNVTFRCDPISEHNRLYWYRQTLGQGPEFLTYFQNEAQLEKSRLLSDRFSAERPKGSFSTLEIQRTEQGDSAMYLCASSSSPFTEQFFGPGTRLTVL.

In DNA, the CDR3 is TGTGCCAGCAGTGAAGCGATATTTAGAACTGAAGCTTTCTTT. Protein: CASSEAIFRTEAFF. V gene TRBV6-1 combines with J gene TRBJ1-1; D is ambiguous. Looked up from germline, CDR1 is MNHNS and CDR2 is SASEGT. The CDR3 runs 14 residues. V shed 0 bases and J shed 5 bases, with 10 bases lying between them.

This clonotype was seen a handful of times. The V gene is TRBV29-1, the J gene TRBJ2-1; D is unclear. V lost 7 bases to trimming and J lost 7 bases, with 14 bases between them. CDR3 length: 12 amino acids. Germline CDR1 and CDR2: SQVTM and ANQGSEA. CDR3: CSAIWVGNEQFF. The CDR3 nucleotides read TGCAGCGCCATATGGGTGGGGAATGAGCAGTTCTTC.

This clonotype was counted only a few times. The genes are TRBV6-2 or TRBV6-3 and TRBJ2-4; 9 nucleotides agree with TRBD2. The J call is uncertain, as TRBJ2-7 better fits the DNA end. The germline gives CDR1 MNHEY, CDR2 SVGEGT. The CDR3 has 14 residues. The chain's CDR3 is CASSLAGFAYEQYF. CDR3 DNA: TGTGCCAGCAGTCTAGCGGGGTTCGCCTACGAGCAGTACTTC.

The chain has TRBV24-1 and TRBJ1-2, with D hard to call. Germline V gene data show CDR1 as KGHDR and CDR2 as SFDVKD. V lost 4 bases and J lost 4, with 6 bases in between. The CDR3 has 12 amino acids. The CDR3 DNA follows: TGTGCCACCAGTGACACCTTCTATGGCTACACCTTC. Protein product: CATSDTFYGYTF.

The chain couples TRBV4-2 to TRBJ1-4, with 7 bases fitting TRBD1. The CDR3 spans 15 residues. The J segment lost 4 bases and the V segment lost 1 base, leaving 3 bases of the junction unmatched. CDR1 and CDR2 from the germline V gene are LGHNA and YNFKEQ. The CDR3: CASSQAGQVNEKLFF. DNA of the CDR3: TGTGCCAGCAGCCAAGCCGGACAGGTTAATGAAAAACTGTTTTTT.

This chain uses TRBV7-8 with TRBJ2-2; 7 bases line up with TRBD1. The V gene's germline CDR1 is SGHVS and CDR2 FQNEAQ. After removal of 5 bases from V and 5 bases from J, the junction contained 5 bases not matched to a gene. CDR3 length: 14 residues. The CDR3 here is CASSPGTETGELFF. CDR3 bases: TGTGCCAGCAGCCCCGGGACAGAAACCGGGGAGCTGTTTTTT.

This clonotype was seen a single time. The rearrangement links TRBV10-3 to TRBJ2-3; D is undetermined. There are 13 residues in the CDR3. Germline V gives CDR1 ENHRY, CDR2 SYGVKD. With 5 bases removed from V and 2 bases from J, the gap between germline ends came to 8 bases. CDR3 sequence reads: CAISQQTTDTQYF. Here the CDR3 DNA reads TGTGCCATCAGTCAACAGACCACAGATACGCAGTATTTT.

The V and J genes are TRBV20-1 and TRBJ1-2, with 7 nucleotides matching TRBD1. Germline V gives CDR1 DFQATT, CDR2 SNEGSKA (reference sequence). V trimming: 0 bases; J trimming: 3 bases; junction bases outside the gene matches: 7. The CDR3 is 15 residues long. CDR3 protein: CSARDLRGGDYGYTF. The DNA for the CDR3 is TGCAGTGCTAGAGATCTCAGGGGGGGAGACTATGGCTACACCTTC.